Below are 5 T cell receptor beta chains sequenced from a single sample in a study of shared clonotypes between healthy human individuals. The protocol was immunoSEQ multiplex PCR, while the TCRdb copy is restricted to in-frame clones and leaves out a portion. The data contain about 2.5 million clones, roughly 92% of them singletons. Sequencing input: naive CD4+ T cells from PBMCs. Subset in this sample: CD45RA+ positively selected. These receptors were collected from a man in his late teens or twenties in good health. Some clones in this sample may be carry-over from other donors' samples.

The CDR3 here is CASGWTGANYGYTF. The CDR3 bases are TGTGCCAGCGGATGGACAGGAGCTAACTATGGCTACACCTTC. The gene calls are TRBV6-1 and TRBJ1-2, with 7 bases lining up with TRBD1. The germline V gene encodes CDR1 MNHNS and CDR2 SASEGT. This CDR3 is 14 amino acids long. V lost 8 bases to trimming and J lost 0 bases; unmatched junction nucleotides: 6.

This CDR3 is CASSLPQGWNTEAFF. The DNA of the CDR3 is TGTGCCAGCAGTTTACCCCAGGGGTGGAACACTGAAGCTTTCTTT. This chain uses TRBV28 with TRBJ1-1; a possible D gene is TRBD1 (6 bases). Germline V CDR1 and CDR2: MDHEN, SYDVKM. The V end lost 2 bases, the J end lost 1 base, and 11 bases lay between the germline ends. The CDR3 totals 15 residues.

A note on this clone: One end of the junction is discordant with germline, which a read error may explain. J is TRBJ2-7 and V is TRBV5-1; D unclear. Per germline, CDR1 SGHRS and CDR2 YFSETQ. This CDR3 has 13 residues. The CDR3 sequence is CASSLGFAYEQYF. As DNA, the CDR3 is TGCGCCAGCAGTTTGGGGTTCGCGTACGAGCAGTACTTC.

V is TRBV29-1 and J is TRBJ1-1; D gene unclear. The V gene lost 4 bases and the J gene lost 0 bases, with 9 bases spanning the gap. Germline CDR1 reads SQVTM; CDR2 reads ANQGSEA. CDR3 size: 13 residues. CDR3 nucleotide sequence: TGCAGCGTTGCTTTACAGTTGAACACTGAAGCTTTCTTT. It yields the protein CSVALQLNTEAFF.

The count of this clone is one. J is TRBJ2-3 and V is TRBV7-2, with D maybe TRBD2 (5 bases). With 4 bases removed from V and 4 bases from J, the gap between germline ends came to 12 bases. The CDR3 spans 14 residues. Germline V gene lookup returns CDR1 SGHTA and CDR2 FQGNSA. CDR3 in DNA: TGTGCCAGCAGCTATCTCTCGGGGTCAGATACGCAGTATTTT. It encodes CASSYLSGSDTQYF.